This T cell receptor beta chain was retrieved from a study of T cell responses to AZD1222 COVID-19 vaccine. Trimming shortened V by 2 bases and J by 5 bases, and 10 bases separated the two germline ends. The CDR3 has 13 amino acids. Sequencing was performed with immunoSEQ multiplex PCR; in TCRdb, only in-frame clones are kept and a portion is missing. This repertoire shows about 170,000 clones, 75% to 95% found once; its top ten account for approximately 1.6%. Study-wide findings and caveats: Possibly, clonal diversity was underestimated; donors were largely white British and included more females.

As for this clone: Its antigen is unidentified.

Sequencing was performed on peripheral blood, taken on day 0 of AZD1222 vaccination. The V and J genes are TRBV12-3 or TRBV12-4 and TRBJ2-7; D might be TRBD2 (6 bases). This sequence was found in an adult in good health. The CDR3 region has the DNA TGTGCCAGCAGTTTAATGGAGGGACACGAGCAGTACTTC. Residues: CASSLMEGHEQYF.